This T cell receptor beta chain was obtained from a study of T cells in Graves' hyperthyroidism and ophthalmopathy. Study results and limitations: The model made its ophthalmopathy prediction, and onset followed a median 6.5 months later. The blood repertoire included most of the expanded thyroid clonotypes above 0.001.

As concerns this clonotype: Its antigen is as yet unknown.

In germline, CDR1 is MNHNY, CDR2 SVGAGI (reference sequence). V dropped 0 bases and J dropped 0 bases, with 12 bases sitting between them. This CDR3 contains 18 residues. Amplification of TCR beta CDR3 regions was performed using RNA transcripts as template. The primer set for the first-round RT-PCR of the TCR CDR3 was HTBI. TCRdb used MiXCR to reprocess the multiplex PCR reads, holding one entry per CDR3 protein. The sample consists of around 600,000 distinct CDR3 sequences, 12% to 15% of them appearing once. Exclusions: uncontrolled infection, other autoimmune disease, pregnancy, lactation. Each 10 ml fresh peripheral blood draw supplied the PBMCs.

Sequencing used blood. This TCR was recovered from a woman under 30 with Graves' ophthalmopathy. The chain combines TRBV6-6 with TRBJ2-6; D is perhaps TRBD1 (6 bases). The CDR3 reads CASSYSSTGYSGANVLTF. CDR3 DNA: TGTGCCAGCAGTTACTCATCAACAGGGTACTCTGGGGCCAACGTCCTGACTTTC.